This is a list of T cell receptor beta chains from one sample in a study of CXCR3-negative and CXCR3-positive naive CD8 T cells. TCRdb reprocessed the 5' RACE reads; each CDR3 protein has one entry and no DNA is given. This sample lists approximately 98,000 distinct CDR3 sequences; its ten largest clones have approximately 1.1%. Material for sequencing was naive CXCR3+ CD8+ T cells from blood. The receptors derive from a human donor in good health. Some clones in this sample may be carry-over from other donors' samples. Both conserved end residues are part of each CDR3.

v_gene	j_gene	CDR3aa
TRBV29-1	TRBJ2-7	CSVEFEQAPYEQYF
TRBV20-1	TRBJ1-6	CSARAHTNSYNSPLHF
TRBV12-3/TRBV12-4	TRBJ1-1	CASSSPGLNTEAFF
TRBV7-6	TRBJ2-2	CASGLTGAGDRSGELYF
TRBV2	TRBJ2-7	CASRMGQIYEQYF
TRBV5-6	TRBJ2-1	CASSFSLRGFHNEQFF
TRBV20-1	TRBJ1-2	CSARDKTLDSTYYGYTF
TRBV29-1	TRBJ2-5	CSVEGVETQYF
TRBV29-1	TRBJ2-7	CSVVPDGAYEQYF
TRBV25-1	TRBJ2-3	CASGAPGGLAGATDTQYF
TRBV7-2	TRBJ2-7	CASSFRGPPSYEQYF
TRBV13	TRBJ2-2	CASSLRTGPIARELFF
TRBV7-2	TRBJ2-7	CATTSGALSYEQYF
TRBV6-2/TRBV6-3	TRBJ2-5	CASSYLLAVEETQYF
TRBV29-1	TRBJ1-2	CSVVPQFDGYGYTF
TRBV29-1	TRBJ2-7	CSVEPLGQGAIGEQYF
TRBV29-1	TRBJ2-7	CSAYNGDSYEQYF
TRBV29-1	TRBJ2-1	CSVQVFNEQFF
TRBV7-6	TRBJ2-5	CASSSPWDTEETQYF
TRBV7-9	TRBJ2-2	CASSPGAGGRNTGELFF
TRBV29-1	TRBJ2-1	CSVELIHEQFF
TRBV20-1	TRBJ2-7	CSARATGGNFDEQYF
TRBV12-5	TRBJ2-1	CASGDGLAGGAYNEQFF
TRBV23-1	TRBJ2-7	CASSQSRSRGLHEQYF
TRBV5-1	TRBJ1-6	CASKRSYNSPLHF
TRBV6-2/TRBV6-3	TRBJ2-7	CASSYLDSPYEQYF
TRBV20-1	TRBJ2-7	CSARLAGSYEQYF
TRBV27	TRBJ1-2	CASSLYENYGYTF
TRBV11-2	TRBJ2-1	CASSPGGGPQIDEQFF
TRBV27	TRBJ2-5	CASSLRTAQETQYF
TRBV19	TRBJ1-1	CASSMGSGRIMNTEAFF
TRBV7-2	TRBJ2-7	CASSLGGGGAYEQYF
TRBV6-5	TRBJ2-1	CASSYGGGTYNEQFF
TRBV20-1	TRBJ2-4	CSAPYPDRTLAKNIQYF
TRBV29-1	TRBJ2-7	CSVEGPGAEQYF
TRBV11-2	TRBJ2-2	CASSLPPGELFF
TRBV7-2	TRBJ2-7	CASSLEPSGGYEQYF
TRBV7-6	TRBJ2-5	CASSFDTPVETQYF
TRBV4-1	TRBJ2-1	CASSQGPGTYNEQFF
TRBV9	TRBJ2-7	CASSDGAGYEQYF
TRBV20-1	TRBJ2-3	CSAHSGRWVTDTQYF
TRBV28	TRBJ1-5	CASRSRQNSNQPQHF
TRBV5-5	TRBJ1-5	CASSLGTLNNQPQHF
TRBV7-9	TRBJ2-7	CASNSPRGEQYF
TRBV20-1	TRBJ2-1	CSARSLAGNEQFF
TRBV7-2	TRBJ1-5	CASSYSSLVSNQPQHF
TRBV11-1	TRBJ2-7	CASSPNNVGLSSYEQYF
TRBV7-9	TRBJ2-1	CASSLDGSGGALDEQFF
TRBV7-9	TRBJ2-5	CASSLAGETQYF
TRBV29-1	TRBJ1-2	CSVLGQTNYGYTF
TRBV20-1	TRBJ1-1	CSARAGGRVNTEAFF
TRBV14	TRBJ2-4	CASSQALAGALAQAKNIQYF
TRBV2	TRBJ2-1	CASLAGGPNEQFF
TRBV29-1	TRBJ2-6	CSVEDRPDGANVLTF